This T cell receptor beta chain was profiled in a study of T cell responses to AZD1222 COVID-19 vaccine. Using immunoSEQ multiplex PCR, the repertoire was profiled, and TCRdb retains in-frame clones only, with some absent. The repertoire consists of some 130,000 clones, with roughly 89% occurring once and the leading ten covering about 5.9%. General study findings and limits: The CD4 TCRs associated with vaccination extended across spike and predominated at 160-218 and 743-854. It was only a handful of AZD1222 recipients who were seropositive at baseline. It was only after the peak T cell response that any repertoires were sampled.

A word on this clone: The antigen is not known.

The sequencing used peripheral blood, collected on day 0 of AZD1222 vaccination. This TCR was recovered from an adult in good health.

In nucleotides, the CDR3 is TGTGCCAGCAGCTTAGCCGGACATCATAGCAATCAGCCCCAGCATTTT. Translating it yields CASSLAGHHSNQPQHF. The chain recombines TRBV7-2 with TRBJ1-5; a possible D gene is TRBD1 (5 bases). Germline CDR1 and CDR2: SGHTA and FQGNSA. V was trimmed by 0 bases and J by 0 bases, leaving 9 bases between them. The CDR3 contains 16 residues.